The rows below give T cell receptor beta chains drawn from one sample of a study of cytotoxic CD8 clonotypes in ibrutinib-treated CLL. Here immunoSEQ multiplex PCR was the method, and the copy in TCRdb shows in-frame clones only, minus some. The sample has about 92,000 clones; approximately 77% are singletons. The sequences come from PBMCs, collected after 24 months of ibrutinib treatment. These receptors came from a human donor with chronic lymphocytic leukemia. CDR3s include the opening cysteine and the closing phenylalanine or tryptophan. A D gene is named only where the DNA matches it firmly. Some rows have no size entry. The others give once, few or many, or a class for an expanded clone.

len,abundance,j_gene,d_gene,v_gene,CDR3aa,CDR3nt
14,.,TRBJ2-1,.,TRBV18,CASSPGQEYNEQFF,TGTGCCAGCTCACCTGGGCAGGAGTACAATGAGCAGTTCTTC
12,.,TRBJ2-7,.,TRBV29-1,CSVLSGGHEQYF,TGCAGCGTTCTCTCTGGGGGCCACGAGCAGTACTTC
15,.,TRBJ1-2,.,TRBV29-1,CSVEEPFKGSYGYTF,TGCAGCGTTGAAGAGCCTTTTAAGGGTAGTTATGGCTACACCTTC
14,.,TRBJ2-7,.,TRBV4-2,CASSNDLGTYEQYF,TGTGCCAGCAGCAACGACCTCGGCACCTACGAGCAGTACTTC
16,.,TRBJ1-2,TRBD1,TRBV9,CASSVAQGTGGYGYTF,TGTGCCAGCAGCGTAGCTCAAGGGACAGGGGGCTATGGCTACACCTTC
13,.,TRBJ2-2,.,TRBV2,CAKTRGNTGELFF,TGTGCCAAGACCAGGGGCAACACCGGGGAGCTGTTTTTT
15,.,TRBJ1-1,TRBD1,TRBV18,CASSSQLQGSTEAFF,TGTGCCAGCTCATCACAACTACAGGGGAGCACTGAAGCTTTCTTT
17,.,TRBJ2-7,TRBD2,TRBV19,CASSPTLPREGLYEQYF,TGTGCCAGTAGTCCAACGTTACCGCGGGAGGGTCTCTACGAGCAGTACTTC
15,many,TRBJ1-5,TRBD1,TRBV7-2,CASSPWTGRGEPQHF,TGTGCCAGCAGCCCATGGACAGGGCGAGGTGAGCCCCAGCATTTT
15,.,TRBJ2-7,TRBD2,TRBV7-8,CASSPTSALSYEQYF,TGTGCCAGCAGCCCCACTAGCGCCCTCTCCTACGAGCAGTACTTC
15,.,TRBJ2-3,.,TRBV6-1,CASTSREYNTDTQYF,TGTGCCAGCACCTCTAGGGAGTATAACACAGATACGCAGTATTTT
15,.,TRBJ2-1,.,TRBV28,CASRGGLSSYNEQFF,TGTGCCAGCAGAGGCGGGTTGAGCTCCTACAATGAGCAGTTCTTC
16,.,TRBJ2-5,TRBD1,TRBV5-4,CASSQGGQGARQTQYF,TGTGCCAGCAGCCAGGGGGGACAGGGTGCGCGGCAGACCCAGTACTTC
12,.,TRBJ1-1,.,TRBV5-1,CASSVTGTEAFF,TGCGCCAGCAGCGTCACAGGCACTGAAGCTTTCTTT
16,.,TRBJ2-7,TRBD2,TRBV5-1,CASSFGTSGLFYEQYF,TGCGCCAGCAGCTTCGGGACTAGCGGACTTTTTTACGAGCAGTACTTC
17,.,TRBJ2-7,.,TRBV21-1,CASSKSMSMVAGGRQYF,TGTGCCAGCAGCAAGAGTATGAGCATGGTAGCGGGAGGAAGGCAGTACTTC
13,few,TRBJ2-7,TRBD1,TRBV28,CATRTGNNYEQYF,TGTGCCACCCGGACAGGGAACAACTACGAGCAGTACTTC
16,.,TRBJ1-4,.,TRBV5-1,CASSLGIRFENEKLFF,TGCGCCAGCAGCCTTGGTATTCGCTTCGAAAATGAAAAACTGTTTTTT
14,once,TRBJ2-2,.,TRBV4-3,CASSQEESTGELFF,TGCGCCAGCAGCCAAGAGGAATCGACCGGGGAGCTGTTTTTT
19,.,TRBJ1-6,TRBD1,TRBV4-1,CASSQDIAGGRSYNSPLHF,TGCGCCAGCAGCCAAGATATCGCAGGGGGGCGCTCCTATAATTCACCCCTCCACTTT
18,.,TRBJ2-7,TRBD2,TRBV19,CASSSHRGTSGSLNEQYF,TGTGCCAGTAGTTCCCACCGAGGGACTAGCGGGAGTCTCAACGAGCAGTACTTC
14,.,TRBJ1-1,.,TRBV21-1,CASSHRGFYTEAFF,TGTGCCAGCAGCCACAGGGGTTTTTACACTGAAGCTTTCTTT
15,.,TRBJ2-5,TRBD1,TRBV4-3,CASSQAGTDQETQYF,TGCGCCAGCAGCCAAGCCGGGACAGACCAAGAGACCCAGTACTTC
14,.,TRBJ2-2,TRBD1,TRBV2,CASGPGQGIGELFF,TGTGCCAGCGGGCCGGGACAGGGGATCGGGGAGCTGTTTTTT
13,.,TRBJ2-4,.,TRBV19,CASSRHLGVIQYF,TGTGCCAGTAGCCGACACTTGGGGGTGATTCAGTACTTC
13,.,TRBJ1-1,.,TRBV11-3,CASSRVVNTEAFF,TGTGCCAGCAGCAGGGTGGTGAACACTGAAGCTTTCTTT
17,.,TRBJ2-7,.,TRBV19,CASSMTGWGLHSYEQYF,TGTGCCAGTAGTATGACGGGCTGGGGATTACACTCCTACGAGCAGTACTTC
17,.,TRBJ1-2,.,TRBV5-3,CARSFGTDIITHYGYTF,TGTGCCAGAAGCTTTGGAACAGACATTATTACGCACTATGGCTACACCTTC
15,.,TRBJ2-7,.,TRBV6-1,CASSETGSEGKEQYF,TGTGCCAGCAGTGAAACCGGTAGCGAGGGCAAGGAGCAGTACTTC
16,.,TRBJ2-3,.,TRBV11-3,CASSSVGASGTDTQYF,TGTGCCAGCAGCTCGGTGGGGGCATCTGGCACAGATACGCAGTATTTT
14,.,TRBJ2-7,TRBD1,TRBV5-1,CASSPGTGLEEQYF,TGCGCCAGCAGCCCCGGGACAGGGTTGGAAGAGCAGTACTTC
16,.,TRBJ1-2,.,TRBV10-3,CAISESNRESRSGYTF,TGTGCCATCAGTGAGTCGAACAGGGAGTCTCGGAGTGGCTACACCTTC
13,few,TRBJ2-7,TRBD1,TRBV5-1,CASDRQGIYEQYF,TGCGCCAGCGATCGACAGGGGATCTACGAGCAGTACTTC
14,.,TRBJ2-1,TRBD2,TRBV7-2,CASRQSTSGNEQFF,TGTGCCAGCAGACAATCTACTAGCGGTAATGAGCAGTTCTTC
18,few,TRBJ1-5,.,TRBV4-2,CASSPPTSQAGGEQPQHF,TGTGCCAGCAGCCCCCCAACTTCCCAGGCGGGGGGCGAACAGCCCCAGCATTTT
12,.,TRBJ2-1,.,TRBV18,CASSPGVNEQFF,TGTGCCAGCTCACCCGGAGTCAATGAGCAGTTCTTC
14,.,TRBJ2-7,.,TRBV2,CASSAGRGLGEQYF,TGTGCCAGCAGTGCAGGCAGGGGCTTGGGGGAGCAGTACTTC
13,.,TRBJ2-7,.,TRBV7-9,CASSLGGSNEQYF,TGTGCCAGCAGCCTAGGAGGGTCCAACGAGCAGTACTTC
14,.,TRBJ2-1,TRBD2,TRBV7-9,CASSQAGGMNEQFF,TGTGCCAGCAGTCAAGCGGGAGGAATGAATGAGCAGTTCTTC
13,.,TRBJ2-7,.,TRBV7-9,CASSLVNSYEQYF,TGTGCCAGCAGCTTAGTCAACAGCTACGAGCAGTACTTC
15,once,TRBJ2-3,.,TRBV2,CATIRRLASTDTQYF,TGTGCCACCATTAGACGACTGGCTAGCACAGATACGCAGTATTTT
14,.,TRBJ1-5,.,TRBV5-5,CASSLVEGRQPQHF,TGTGCCAGCAGCTTGGTAGAGGGTCGTCAGCCCCAGCATTTT
14,.,TRBJ2-5,TRBD2,TRBV7-2,CASRPGGAIETQYF,TGTGCCAGCAGACCCGGGGGGGCAATAGAGACCCAGTACTTC
20,.,TRBJ2-3,TRBD2,TRBV7-7,CASSTTSGRARRLSTDTQYF,TGTGCTAGCAGTACCACTAGCGGGAGGGCCCGCCGCCTGAGCACAGATACGCAGTATTTT
11,.,TRBJ1-1,.,TRBV6-5,CASSRAREAFF,TGTGCCAGCAGTCGGGCTAGAGAAGCTTTCTTT
14,once,TRBJ1-5,.,TRBV5-1,CASSLRRANQPQHF,TGCGCCAGCAGCTTGCGGAGGGCGAATCAGCCCCAGCATTTT
13,few,TRBJ1-1,.,TRBV30,CAWSWNDYTEAFF,TGTGCCTGGAGTTGGAATGATTACACTGAAGCTTTCTTT
15,.,TRBJ2-5,TRBD1,TRBV5-8,CASSLGRGPQETQYF,TGTGCCAGCAGCTTGGGCAGGGGGCCCCAAGAGACCCAGTACTTC
15,.,TRBJ2-3,TRBD2,TRBV11-2,CASSLGGGSTDTQYF,TGTGCCAGCAGCTTAGGCGGGGGGAGCACAGATACGCAGTATTTT
12,.,TRBJ1-2,.,TRBV18,CASSPSSGGYTF,TGTGCCAGCTCACCTAGTTCAGGGGGCTACACCTTC